The T cell receptor beta chain described here comes from a study of T cell repertoires in cytomegalovirus infection. The CDR3 sequence is 17 residues long. Looked up from germline, CDR1 is MNHEY and CDR2 is SMNVEV (reference sequence). With 3 bases clipped from V and 8 bases from J, the junction kept 14 bases outside the gene matches. Concerning this clonotype itself: Antigen: not known.

Broader study findings: The response measured ex vivo was dominated by TCR beta clonotypes (HLA-C-restricted and CMV-specific).

TCRdb re-derived calls from the reads in MiXCR, one entry per CDR3 protein. The sample yields fewer than 950,000 distinct CDR3 sequences, about 33% seen once. This TCR was sampled from a human donor in good health (CMV status not recorded). Some clones in this sample may be carry-over from other donors' samples. The chain combines TRBV27 with TRBJ2-1; 9 bases agree with TRBD1. The starting material was cultured CD8+ T cells from PBMCs, obtained from culture after CMV antigen stimulation. The CDR3 nucleotides read TGTGCCAGCAGTTTCTTTGGTACAGGGGGCAAGGGGCATGAGCAGTTCTTC. Its protein product is CASSFFGTGGKGHEQFF.